This T cell receptor (beta chain) was captured in a study of cytomegalovirus exposure and HLA in healthy donors. Findings and limits, study-wide: The finding came from a later analysis; first-cohort TCR clusters tended to co-occur in the roughly 110 validation repertoires.

V was clipped by 8 bases and J by 4 bases; unmatched bases: 12. The germline gives CDR1 LNHDA, CDR2 SQIVND (reference sequence). This CDR3 is built from 15 residues. Turning to this clone: The antigen is undetermined.

The repertoire was sequenced with immunoSEQ multiplex PCR; TCRdb's copy has only in-frame clones and lacks some. In the table there are under 150,000 clones, around nine tenths of which are singletons. The sequence derives from a man in his late teens or twenties in good health and CMV-seropositive. Sequencing used PBMCs. The J gene is TRBJ2-7, the V gene TRBV19; 9 bases line up with TRBD1. DNA for the CDR3: TGTGCCAGTTCTTCCGGAGGGACAGGGCTTTACGAGCAGTACTTC. Protein: CASSSGGTGLYEQYF.